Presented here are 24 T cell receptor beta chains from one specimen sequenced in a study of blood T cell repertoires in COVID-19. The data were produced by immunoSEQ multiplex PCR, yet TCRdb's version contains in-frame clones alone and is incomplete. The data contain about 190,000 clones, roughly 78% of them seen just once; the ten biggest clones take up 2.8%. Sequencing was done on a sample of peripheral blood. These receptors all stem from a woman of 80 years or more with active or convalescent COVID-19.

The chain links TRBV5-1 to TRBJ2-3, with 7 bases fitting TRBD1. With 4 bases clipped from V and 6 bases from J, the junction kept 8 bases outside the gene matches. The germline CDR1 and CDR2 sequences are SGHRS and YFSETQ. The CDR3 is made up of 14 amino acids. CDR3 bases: TGCGCCAGCAGCCTGGGACAGTCGAAGGATACGCAGTATTTT. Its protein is CASSLGQSKDTQYF.

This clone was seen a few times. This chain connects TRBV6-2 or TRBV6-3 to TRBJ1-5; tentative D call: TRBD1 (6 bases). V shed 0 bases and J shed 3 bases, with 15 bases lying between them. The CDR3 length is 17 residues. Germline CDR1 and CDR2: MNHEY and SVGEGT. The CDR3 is CASSYSMGRGSNQPQHF. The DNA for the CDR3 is TGTGCCAGCAGTTACTCGATGGGGAGGGGGTCCAATCAGCCCCAGCATTTT.

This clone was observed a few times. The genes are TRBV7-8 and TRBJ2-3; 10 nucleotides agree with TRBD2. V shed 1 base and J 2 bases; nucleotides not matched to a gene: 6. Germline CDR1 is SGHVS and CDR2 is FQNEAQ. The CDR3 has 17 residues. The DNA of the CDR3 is TGTGCCAGCAGCTTAGGAGCTAGCGGGGGACTCACAGATACGCAGTATTTT. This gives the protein CASSLGASGGLTDTQYF.

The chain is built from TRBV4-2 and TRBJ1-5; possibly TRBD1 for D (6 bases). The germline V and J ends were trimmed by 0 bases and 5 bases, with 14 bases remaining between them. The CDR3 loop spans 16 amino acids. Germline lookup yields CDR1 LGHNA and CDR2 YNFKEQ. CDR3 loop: CASSQDGGSTYQPQHF. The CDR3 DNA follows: TGTGCCAGCAGCCAAGATGGGGGCAGTACTTATCAGCCCCAGCATTTT.

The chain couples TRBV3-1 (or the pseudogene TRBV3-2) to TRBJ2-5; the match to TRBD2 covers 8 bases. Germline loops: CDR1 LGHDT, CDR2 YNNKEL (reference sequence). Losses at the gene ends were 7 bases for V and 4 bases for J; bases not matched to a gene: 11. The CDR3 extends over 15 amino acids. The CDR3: CASTPRSGGLETQYF. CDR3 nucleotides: TGTGCCAGCACCCCCCGGAGCGGGGGTCTAGAGACCCAGTACTTC.

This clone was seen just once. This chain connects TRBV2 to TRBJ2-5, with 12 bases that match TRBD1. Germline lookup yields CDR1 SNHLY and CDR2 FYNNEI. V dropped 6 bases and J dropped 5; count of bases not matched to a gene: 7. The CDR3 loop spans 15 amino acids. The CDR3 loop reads CASRTGTGGLETQYF. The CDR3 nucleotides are TGTGCCAGCAGAACCGGGACAGGGGGCCTGGAGACCCAGTACTTC. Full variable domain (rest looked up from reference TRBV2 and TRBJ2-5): EPEVTQTPSHQVTQMGQEVILRCVPISNHLYFYWYRQILGQKVEFLVSFYNNEISEKSEIFDDQFSVERPDGSNFTLKIRSTKLEDSAMYFCASRTGTGGLETQYFGPGTRLLVL.

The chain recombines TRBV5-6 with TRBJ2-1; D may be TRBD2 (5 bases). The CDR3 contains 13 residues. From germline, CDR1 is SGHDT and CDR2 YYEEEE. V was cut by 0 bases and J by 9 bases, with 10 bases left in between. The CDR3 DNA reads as TGTGCCAGCAGCTTGGGCTCCGCGGGTGAGCAGTTCTTC. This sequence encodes CASSLGSAGEQFF.

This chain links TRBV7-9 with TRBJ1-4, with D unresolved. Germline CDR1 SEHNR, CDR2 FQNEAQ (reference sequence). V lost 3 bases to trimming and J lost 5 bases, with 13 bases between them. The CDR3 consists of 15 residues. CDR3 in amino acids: CASSLRGTENEKLFF. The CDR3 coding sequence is TGTGCCAGCAGCTTGCGGGGAACTGAAAATGAAAAACTGTTTTTT.

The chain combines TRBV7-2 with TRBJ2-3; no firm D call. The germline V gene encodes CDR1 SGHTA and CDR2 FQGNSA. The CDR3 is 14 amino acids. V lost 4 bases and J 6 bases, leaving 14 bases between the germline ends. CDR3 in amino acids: CASSSRPPSDTQYF. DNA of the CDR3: TGTGCCAGCAGCTCCCGCCCACCGAGCGATACGCAGTATTTT.

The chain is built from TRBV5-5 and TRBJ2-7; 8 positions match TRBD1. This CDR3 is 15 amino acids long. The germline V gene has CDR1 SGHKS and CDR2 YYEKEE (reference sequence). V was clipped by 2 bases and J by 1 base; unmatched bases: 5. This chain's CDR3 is CASSFGQGVSYEQYF. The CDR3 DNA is TGTGCCAGCAGCTTTGGACAGGGAGTTTCCTACGAGCAGTACTTC.

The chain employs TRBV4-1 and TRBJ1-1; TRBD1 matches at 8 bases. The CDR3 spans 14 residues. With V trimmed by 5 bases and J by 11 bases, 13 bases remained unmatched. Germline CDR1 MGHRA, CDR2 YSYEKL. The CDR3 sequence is CASSAPGQAFGAFF. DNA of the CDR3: TGCGCCAGCAGCGCACCGGGACAGGCTTTTGGGGCTTTCTTT.

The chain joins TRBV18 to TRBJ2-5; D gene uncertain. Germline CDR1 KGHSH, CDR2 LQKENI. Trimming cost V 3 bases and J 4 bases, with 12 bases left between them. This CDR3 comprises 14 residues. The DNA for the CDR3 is TGTGCCAGCTCACCCCCTCCCTCTCGAGAGACCCAGTACTTC. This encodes CASSPPPSRETQYF.

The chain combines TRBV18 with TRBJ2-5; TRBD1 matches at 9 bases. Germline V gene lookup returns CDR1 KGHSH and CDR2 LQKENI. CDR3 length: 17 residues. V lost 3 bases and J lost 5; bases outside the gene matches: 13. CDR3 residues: CASSPNRKTGGLETQYF. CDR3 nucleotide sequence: TGTGCCAGCTCACCCAACCGAAAAACAGGGGGCTTGGAGACCCAGTACTTC.

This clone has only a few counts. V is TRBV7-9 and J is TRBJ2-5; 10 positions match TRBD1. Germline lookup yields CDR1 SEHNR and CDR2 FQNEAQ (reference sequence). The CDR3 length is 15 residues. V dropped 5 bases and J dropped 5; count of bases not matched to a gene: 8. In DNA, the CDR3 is TGTGCCAGCAGCGCTGACAGGGGGCGGTTTGAGACCCAGTACTTC. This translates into CASSADRGRFETQYF.

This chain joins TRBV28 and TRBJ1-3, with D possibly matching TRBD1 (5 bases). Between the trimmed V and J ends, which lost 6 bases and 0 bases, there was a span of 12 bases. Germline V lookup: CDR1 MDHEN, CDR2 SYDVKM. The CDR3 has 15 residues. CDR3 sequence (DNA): TGTGCCAGCAGGGGCGGGACGCACTCTGGAAACACCATATATTTT. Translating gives CASRGGTHSGNTIYF.

The CDR3 is CASSPFTSGGETQYF. DNA of the CDR3: TGTGCCAGCTCACCATTCACTAGCGGGGGGGAGACCCAGTACTTC. The V gene is TRBV18, the J gene TRBJ2-5, with 12 positions matching TRBD2. The CDR3 runs 15 residues. J lost 5 bases, V lost 2 bases, and 3 bases had no gene match. CDR1 is KGHSH and CDR2 is LQKENI in the germline V gene.

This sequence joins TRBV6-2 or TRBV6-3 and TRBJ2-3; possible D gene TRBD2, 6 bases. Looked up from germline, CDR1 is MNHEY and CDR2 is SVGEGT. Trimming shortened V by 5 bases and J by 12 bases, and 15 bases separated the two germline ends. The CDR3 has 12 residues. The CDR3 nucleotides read TGTGCCAGCAGTAGAGGGACTTCGAATCAGTATTTT. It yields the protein CASSRGTSNQYF.

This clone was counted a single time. The CDR3 DNA sequence: TGCGCCAGCAGGCCTCAACAGGAGCCGGACTATGGCTACACCTTC. Translation gives CASRPQQEPDYGYTF. The rearrangement uses TRBV23-1 and TRBJ1-2, with D maybe TRBD1 (5 bases). TRBV23-1 is an ORF for which the function is uncertain. CDR3 length equals 15 residues. V lost 6 bases to trimming and J lost 3 bases, with 17 bases between them.

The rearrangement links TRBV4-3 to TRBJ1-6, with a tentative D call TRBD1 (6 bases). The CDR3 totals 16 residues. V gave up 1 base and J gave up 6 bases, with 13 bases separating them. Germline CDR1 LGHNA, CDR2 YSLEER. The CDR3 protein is CASSQGKAGVNSPLHF. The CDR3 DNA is TGCGCCAGCAGCCAAGGGAAAGCAGGGGTTAATTCACCCCTCCACTTT.

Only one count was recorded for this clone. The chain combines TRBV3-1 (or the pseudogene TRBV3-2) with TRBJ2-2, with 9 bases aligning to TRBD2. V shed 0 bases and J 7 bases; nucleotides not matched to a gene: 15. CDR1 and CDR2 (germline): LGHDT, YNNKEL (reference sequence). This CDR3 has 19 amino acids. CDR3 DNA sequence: TGTGCCAGCAGCCAAGATCGCCCTAGCGGGGCGGGGCAGTGCGGGGAGCTGTTTTTT. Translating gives CASSQDRPSGAGQCGELFF.

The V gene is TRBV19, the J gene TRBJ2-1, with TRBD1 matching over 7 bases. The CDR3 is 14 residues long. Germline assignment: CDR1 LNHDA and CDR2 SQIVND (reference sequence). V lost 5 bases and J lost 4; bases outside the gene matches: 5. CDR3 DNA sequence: TGTGCCAGTAGTGACCGGGACAGTTACAATGAGCAGTTCTTC. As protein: CASSDRDSYNEQFF.

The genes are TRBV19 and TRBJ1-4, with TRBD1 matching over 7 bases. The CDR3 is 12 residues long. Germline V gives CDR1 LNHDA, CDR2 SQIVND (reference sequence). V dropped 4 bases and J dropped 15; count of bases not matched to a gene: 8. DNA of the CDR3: TGTGCCAGTAGTAGCGGGACAGCTAGATTGTTTTTT. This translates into CASSSGTARLFF.

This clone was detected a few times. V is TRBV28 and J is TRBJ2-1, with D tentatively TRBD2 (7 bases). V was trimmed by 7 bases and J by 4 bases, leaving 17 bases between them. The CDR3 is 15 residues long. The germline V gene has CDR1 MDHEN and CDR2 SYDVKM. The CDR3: CASTLGGADYNEQFF. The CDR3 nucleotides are TGTGCCAGCACCTTGGGGGGGGCCGATTACAATGAGCAGTTCTTC.

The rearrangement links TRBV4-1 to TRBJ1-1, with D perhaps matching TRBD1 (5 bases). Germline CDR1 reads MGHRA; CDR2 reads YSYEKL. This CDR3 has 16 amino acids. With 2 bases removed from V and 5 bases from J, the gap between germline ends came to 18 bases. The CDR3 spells CASSQSLRGVGTEAFF. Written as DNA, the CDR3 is TGCGCCAGCAGCCAAAGCCTCCGGGGGGTAGGGACTGAAGCTTTCTTT.